This T cell receptor beta chain was identified during a study of T-cell memory formation after mild COVID-19. General study findings and limits: Of the contracting clones, CD4+ ones lay mainly in CM and EM, and CD8+ ones in EMRA. Whether day 37 second-wave clones are SARS-CoV-2-specific was not confirmed.

A remark on this clonotype: Its matching antigen is unknown.

TCRdb recomputed calls from the 5' RACE reads with MiXCR, one row per CDR3 protein. The table records about 500,000 distinct CDR3 sequences, about 20% of them present only once. Germline CDR1 is KGHDR and CDR2 is SFDVKD. Trimming cost V 5 bases and J 4 bases, with 5 bases left between them. CDR3 length: 12 amino acids. The clonotype was recovered from an adult woman who had mild COVID-19 (a few samples of this study predate the infection). Cell type and time point are not known. Sequencing was carried out using PBMCs or a T cell subset sorted from them (not recorded which). V and J are TRBV24-1 and TRBJ2-1; perhaps TRBD2 as D (5 bases). The CDR3 DNA reads as TGTGCCACCAGTGGGGAGTACAATGAGCAGTTCTTC. Protein sequence: CATSGEYNEQFF.